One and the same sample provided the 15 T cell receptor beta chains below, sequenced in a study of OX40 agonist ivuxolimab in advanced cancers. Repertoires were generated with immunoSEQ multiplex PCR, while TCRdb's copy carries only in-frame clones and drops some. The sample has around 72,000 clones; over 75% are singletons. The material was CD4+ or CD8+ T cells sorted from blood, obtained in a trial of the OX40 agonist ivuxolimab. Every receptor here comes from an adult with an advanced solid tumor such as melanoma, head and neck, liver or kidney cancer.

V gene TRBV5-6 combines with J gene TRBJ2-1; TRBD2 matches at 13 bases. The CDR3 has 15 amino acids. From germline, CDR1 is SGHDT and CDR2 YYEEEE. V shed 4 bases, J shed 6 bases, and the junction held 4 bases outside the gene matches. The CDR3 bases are TGTGCCAGCAGCCCCGGACTAGCGGGGGTCAATGAGCAGTTCTTC. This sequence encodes CASSPGLAGVNEQFF.

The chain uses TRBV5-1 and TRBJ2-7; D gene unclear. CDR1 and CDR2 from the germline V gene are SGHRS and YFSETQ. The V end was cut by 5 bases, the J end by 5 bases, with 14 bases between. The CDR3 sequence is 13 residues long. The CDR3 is CASRVGLENEQYF. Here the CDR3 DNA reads TGCGCCAGCAGAGTAGGGTTAGAGAACGAGCAGTACTTC.

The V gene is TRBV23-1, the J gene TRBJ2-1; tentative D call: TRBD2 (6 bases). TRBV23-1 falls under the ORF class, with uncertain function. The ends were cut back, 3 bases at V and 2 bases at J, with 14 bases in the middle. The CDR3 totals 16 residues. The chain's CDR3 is CASSQSGTRTYNEQFF. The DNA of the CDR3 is TGCGCCAGCAGTCAGTCCGGGACTCGGACCTACAATGAGCAGTTCTTC.

Written as DNA, the CDR3 is TGTGCCAGCAGATGGAGAGGGCTGAACACTGAAGCTTTCTTT. Protein: CASRWRGLNTEAFF. The chain links TRBV2 to TRBJ1-1; no reliable D call. The CDR3 has 14 residues. The germline CDR1 and CDR2 sequences are SNHLY and FYNNEI. V lost 6 bases and J 0 bases, leaving 11 bases between the germline ends.

The CDR3 DNA sequence: TGTGCCAGCAGTTTGACGCCCAACCCTCTTGAAGCTTTCTTT. Translation: CASSLTPNPLEAFF. The chain joins TRBV6-1 to TRBJ1-1; D not certain. CDR1 is MNHNS and CDR2 is SASEGT in the germline V gene. The CDR3 is 14 amino acids. Trimming stripped 5 bases from V and 7 bases from J, with 17 bases between.

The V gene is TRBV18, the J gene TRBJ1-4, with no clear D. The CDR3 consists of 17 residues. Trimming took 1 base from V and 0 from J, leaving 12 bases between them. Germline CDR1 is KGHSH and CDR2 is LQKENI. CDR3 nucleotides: TGTGCCAGCTCACCACAGGGTCGACCTTCAACTAATGAAAAACTGTTTTTT. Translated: CASSPQGRPSTNEKLFF.

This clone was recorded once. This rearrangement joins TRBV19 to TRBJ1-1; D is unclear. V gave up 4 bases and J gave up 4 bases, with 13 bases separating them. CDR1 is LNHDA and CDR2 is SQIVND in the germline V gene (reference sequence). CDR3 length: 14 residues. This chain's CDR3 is CASSTTHYSTEAFF. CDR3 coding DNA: TGTGCCAGTAGTACCACCCACTACTCCACTGAAGCTTTCTTT. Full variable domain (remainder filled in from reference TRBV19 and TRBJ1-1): DGGITQSPKYLFRKEGQNVTLSCEQNLNHDAMYWYRQDPGQGLRLIYYSQIVNDFQKGDIAEGYSVSREKKESFPLTVTSAQKNPTAFYLCASSTTHYSTEAFFGQGTRLTVV.

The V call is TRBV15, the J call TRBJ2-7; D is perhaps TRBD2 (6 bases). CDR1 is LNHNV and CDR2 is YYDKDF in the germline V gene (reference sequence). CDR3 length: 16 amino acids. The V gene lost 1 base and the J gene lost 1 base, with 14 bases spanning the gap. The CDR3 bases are TGTGCCACCAGCAGAGGGGGCGGGGCCTCATCCTACGAGCAGTACTTC. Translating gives CATSRGGGASSYEQYF.

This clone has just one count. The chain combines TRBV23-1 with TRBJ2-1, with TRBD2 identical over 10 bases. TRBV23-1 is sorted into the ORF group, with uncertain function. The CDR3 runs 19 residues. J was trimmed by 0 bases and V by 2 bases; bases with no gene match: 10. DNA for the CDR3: TGCGCCAGCAGTCAACCCCCCAAACTAGCGGGGTCCTCCTACAATGAGCAGTTCTTC. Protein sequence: CASSQPPKLAGSSYNEQFF.

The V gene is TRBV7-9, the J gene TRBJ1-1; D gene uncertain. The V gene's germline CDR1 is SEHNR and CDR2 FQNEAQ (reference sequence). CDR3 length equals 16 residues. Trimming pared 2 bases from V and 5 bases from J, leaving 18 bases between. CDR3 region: CASSLSPGGTLTEAFF. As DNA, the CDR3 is TGTGCCAGCAGCTTAAGCCCCGGAGGCACGTTGACTGAAGCTTTCTTT.

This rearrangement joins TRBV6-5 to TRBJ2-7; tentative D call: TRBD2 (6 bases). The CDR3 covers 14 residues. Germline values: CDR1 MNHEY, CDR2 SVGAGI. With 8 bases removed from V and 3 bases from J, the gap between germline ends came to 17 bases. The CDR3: CASASVRTNYEQYF. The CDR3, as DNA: TGTGCCAGCGCATCCGTAAGGACTAACTACGAGCAGTACTTC.

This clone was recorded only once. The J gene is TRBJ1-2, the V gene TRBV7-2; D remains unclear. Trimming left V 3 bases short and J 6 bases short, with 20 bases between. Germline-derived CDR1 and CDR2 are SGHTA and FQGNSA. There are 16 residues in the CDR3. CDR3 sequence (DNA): TGTGCCAGCAGCTTCTCGGTGAATTCGGATTCCCATGGCTACACCTTC. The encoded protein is CASSFSVNSDSHGYTF. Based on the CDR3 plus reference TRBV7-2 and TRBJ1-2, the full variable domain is GAGVSQSPSNKVTEKGKDVELRCDPISGHTALYWYRQSLGQGLEFLIYFQGNSAPDKSGLPSDRFSAERTGGSVSTLTIQRTQQEDSAVYLCASSFSVNSDSHGYTFGSGTRLTVV.

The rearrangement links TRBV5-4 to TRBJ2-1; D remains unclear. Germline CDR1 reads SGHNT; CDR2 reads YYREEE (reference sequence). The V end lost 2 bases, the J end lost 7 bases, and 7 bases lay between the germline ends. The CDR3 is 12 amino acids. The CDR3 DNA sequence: TGTGCCAGCAGCTTTTATCCAAATGAGCAGTTCTTC. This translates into CASSFYPNEQFF.

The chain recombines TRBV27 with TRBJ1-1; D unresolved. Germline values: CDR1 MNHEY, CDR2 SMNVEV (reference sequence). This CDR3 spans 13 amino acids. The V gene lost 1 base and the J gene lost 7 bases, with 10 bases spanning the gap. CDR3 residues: CASSLYTGSEAFF. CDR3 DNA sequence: TGTGCCAGCAGTTTATATACCGGCAGTGAAGCTTTCTTT.

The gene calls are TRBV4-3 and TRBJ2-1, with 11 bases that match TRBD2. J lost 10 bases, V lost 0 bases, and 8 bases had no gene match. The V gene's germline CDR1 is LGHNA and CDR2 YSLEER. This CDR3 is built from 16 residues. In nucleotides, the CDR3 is TGCGCCAGCAGCCAAGAACTAGCGGGAGTATTTGAAGAGCAGTTCTTC. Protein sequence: CASSQELAGVFEEQFF.